A selection of T cell receptor beta chains follows, all from one sample in a study of T-cell memory formation after mild COVID-19. TCRdb reprocessed the 5' RACE reads via MiXCR and lists one record per CDR3 protein. Of 250,000 to 400,000 distinct CDR3 sequences listed, approximately 15% were seen once; the top ten hold around 23%. Specimen: PBMCs or a T cell subset sorted from them (not recorded which). Receptor source: a man in his late teens or twenties who had mild COVID-19 (a few samples of this study predate the infection). Cell type and time point are not known. Each CDR3 is given with its conserved first and last residue. Fields, in order: D gene, clone size, V gene, J gene, CDR3 protein, CDR3 DNA. The D gene is left open where the match is weak. The listing skips clone size in some rows; elsewhere it reads once, few, many or a size class.

>NA|NA|TRBV6-5|TRBJ1-2
CASSYGQVSYGYTF
TGTGCCAGCAGTTACGGTCAGGTCTCCTATGGCTACACCTTC
>NA|many|TRBV11-2|TRBJ1-4
CASSFQGRSNEKLFF
TGTGCCAGCAGCTTTCAGGGGAGGTCGAATGAAAAACTGTTTTTT
>NA|many|TRBV5-1|TRBJ2-5
CASSLVGGIQETQYF
TGCGCCAGCAGCTTGGTAGGAGGGATCCAAGAGACCCAGTACTTC
>NA|few|TRBV5-1|TRBJ2-3
CASSPQPRGTGTDTQYF
TGCGCCAGCAGCCCCCAGCCACGGGGAACGGGGACAGATACGCAGTATTTT
>TRBD2|NA|TRBV20-1|TRBJ2-1
CSASTTSGGNEQFF
TGCAGTGCTAGTACGACTAGCGGGGGCAATGAGCAGTTCTTC
>NA|few|TRBV20-1|TRBJ2-2
CSAPRPESNTGELFF
TGCAGTGCTCCCCGCCCCGAATCGAACACCGGGGAGCTGTTTTTT
>NA|few|TRBV7-9|TRBJ2-3
CASSKLAHTFTDTQYF
TGTGCCAGCAGCAAACTAGCCCACACATTCACAGATACGCAGTATTTT
>NA|NA|TRBV20-1|TRBJ1-6
CSARSQSSYNSPLHF
TGCAGTGCGAGGTCCCAGAGCTCCTATAATTCACCCCTCCACTTT
>TRBD1|few|TRBV11-2|TRBJ1-6
CASSPRGQVENSPLHF
TGTGCCAGCAGCCCTCGGGGACAGGTCGAGAATTCACCCCTCCACTTT
>TRBD1|few|TRBV5-1|TRBJ2-7
CASSPGTGRPAYEQYF
TGCGCCAGCAGCCCCGGGACAGGCCGACCTGCCTACGAGCAGTACTTC
>TRBD2|NA|TRBV11-2|TRBJ2-7
CASSLGPGRAYEQYF
TGTGCCAGCAGCTTAGGACCGGGGAGGGCCTACGAGCAGTACTTC
>NA|few|TRBV7-6|TRBJ2-2
CASSPLVDITGELFF
TGTGCCAGCAGCCCACTAGTAGACATCACCGGGGAGCTGTTTTTT
>NA|NA|TRBV18|TRBJ2-1
CASSIMDGPLYNEQFF
TGTGCCAGCTCAATCATGGACGGACCCCTCTACAATGAGCAGTTCTTC
>NA|few|TRBV7-2|TRBJ1-2
CASSQGGERVYGYTF
TGTGCCAGCAGCCAAGGGGGAGAAAGGGTTTATGGCTACACCTTC
>NA|NA|TRBV12-3/TRBV12-4|TRBJ1-2
CASSNLGPDGYGYTF
TGTGCCAGCAGCAACCTAGGACCTGATGGCTATGGCTACACCTTC
>NA|many|TRBV5-1|TRBJ2-5
CASSLEGGEETQYF
TGCGCCAGCAGCTTGGAGGGGGGCGAAGAGACCCAGTACTTC
>NA|NA|TRBV6-5|TRBJ2-5
CASSSPSAGQETQYF
TGTGCCAGCAGTTCACCTTCGGCAGGGCAAGAGACCCAGTACTTC
>TRBD1|NA|TRBV28|TRBJ1-1
CASSPRGQPNTEAFF
TGTGCCAGCAGTCCTAGGGGACAGCCGAACACTGAAGCTTTCTTT
>TRBD1|NA|TRBV29-1|TRBJ2-1
CSVDATGTGSYNEQFF
TGCAGCGTCGACGCGACCGGGACAGGTTCATACAATGAGCAGTTCTTC
>NA|NA|TRBV20-1|TRBJ2-7
CSARVGVRGGYEQYF
TGCAGTGCTAGGGTAGGGGTGCGGGGTGGATACGAGCAGTACTTC
>NA|once|TRBV11-2|TRBJ1-1
CASSLYLDGNTEAFF
TGTGCCAGCAGCTTATATCTCGACGGCAACACTGAAGCTTTCTTT
>NA|NA|TRBV7-8|TRBJ1-2
CASSLGSYYGYTF
TGTGCCAGCAGCTTAGGATCATACTATGGCTACACCTTC
>TRBD1|NA|TRBV12-3/TRBV12-4|TRBJ1-1
CASSYPLGGGNTEAFF
TGTGCCAGCAGTTACCCCTTAGGAGGGGGCAACACTGAAGCTTTCTTT
>NA|NA|TRBV20-1|TRBJ2-3
CSAREDGLYTQYF
TGCAGTGCTAGAGAAGACGGGTTGTATACGCAGTATTTT